The source of this T cell receptor (beta chain) is a study of blood T cell repertoires in COVID-19. On the study more broadly: The United States, Italy and Spain provided the acute and convalescent COVID-19 samples.

This clone was seen many times. The CDR3 has 16 amino acids. The V end lost 1 base, the J end lost 3 bases, and 13 bases lay between the germline ends. Germline V gene sequence: CDR1 SNHLY, CDR2 FYNNEI. Generated by immunoSEQ multiplex PCR, the TCRdb table keeps only in-frame clones and is missing some. The table has fewer than 70,000 clones, over 70% seen once; the top ten hold 3.2%. This receptor was taken from a man in his 60s with acute or convalescent COVID-19. The rearrangement links TRBV2 to TRBJ1-3, with no clear D. Source material: peripheral blood. Here the CDR3 reads CASSEGQTALGNTIYF. In DNA form, the CDR3 reads TGTGCCAGCAGTGAAGGACAAACTGCTCTTGGAAACACCATATATTTT.